The 18 T cell receptor beta chains below come from one sample, sequenced in a study of blood T cells in healthy people across ages. The use of a sample-barcoded 5' primer and a J-beta primer mix characterized a second PCR of roughly 7 to 12 cycles. Using its own MiXCR run on the 5' RACE reads, TCRdb lists one record per CDR3 protein. Of over 600,000 distinct CDR3 sequences in the sample, around 43% were seen once. The sequenced sample consisted of blood. Receptors were obtained from a man at least 80 years old in good health.

Points on this clonotype: A much larger clone differs by one base, so this may be a read error. This rearrangement joins TRBV29-1 to TRBJ2-7; D gene ambiguous. From germline, CDR1 is SQVTM and CDR2 ANQGSEA. The CDR3 is 11 amino acids. CDR3 protein: CTFRLQEAQYF. CDR3 nucleotide sequence: TGCACCTTCAGACTTCAAGAGGCCCAGTACTTC.

V usage is TRBV5-1 and J usage is TRBJ2-7; no clear D gene. CDR1 SGHRS and CDR2 YFSETQ come from the germline V gene. V gave up 6 bases and J gave up 4 bases, with 23 bases separating them. The length of the CDR3 is 16 residues. The CDR3, as DNA: TGCGCCAGCACAAAAGCCCCGACGGTCCCGAGATACGAGCAGTACTTC. Its protein product is CASTKAPTVPRYEQYF.

The gene calls are TRBV4-3 and TRBJ1-6, with a weak D call TRBD1 (6 bases). The CDR3 is 15 residues long. Looked up from germline, CDR1 is LGHNA and CDR2 is YSLEER. The germline V and J ends were trimmed by 4 bases and 4 bases, with 11 bases remaining between them. The CDR3 DNA reads TGCGCCAGCAGCCGGACCGGACAGTATAATTCACCCCTCCACTTT. Encoded protein: CASSRTGQYNSPLHF.

This clonotype has more than one count but fewer than ten. A read error may explain this, as a much larger clone is one base away. This chain connects TRBV4-2 to TRBJ2-7, with 13 positions matching TRBD2. V was clipped by 4 bases and J by 2 bases; unmatched bases: 2. Germline assignment: CDR1 LGHNA and CDR2 YNFKEQ. CDR3 length equals 15 residues. The CDR3 is CASSRGTSGTYEQYF. The CDR3 bases are TGTGCCAGCAGCCGCGGGACTAGCGGGACCTACGAGCAGTACTTC.

The chain employs TRBV28 and TRBJ1-4; weak D call: TRBD1 (5 bases). The V and J ends lost 2 bases and 4 bases respectively, with 8 bases between them. Looked up from germline, CDR1 is MDHEN and CDR2 is SYDVKM. CDR3 length: 14 amino acids. CDR3 protein: CASSLQGFNEKLFF. In nucleotides, the CDR3 is TGTGCCAGCAGTTTACAGGGCTTTAATGAAAAACTGTTTTTT.

The rearrangement joins TRBV6-2 or TRBV6-3 to TRBJ2-7, with 9 bases identical to TRBD1. V gave up 3 bases and J gave up 7 bases; unmatched junction bases: 10. Germline V gene data show CDR1 as MNHEY and CDR2 as SVGEGT. The CDR3 is made up of 15 amino acids. CDR3 region: CASSYIGTGRGEQYF. CDR3 in DNA: TGTGCCAGCAGTTATATTGGGACAGGGAGAGGGGAGCAGTACTTC.

This clonotype was observed a handful of times. The rearrangement joins TRBV6-2 or TRBV6-3 to TRBJ2-1, with TRBD2 matching over 8 bases. The CDR3 covers 14 residues. The V gene's germline CDR1 is MNHEY and CDR2 SVGEGT. With V trimmed by 6 bases and J by 6 bases, 7 bases remained unmatched. In DNA form, the CDR3 reads TGTGCCAGCAGGGAGGGACTAGGAGTCAATGAGCAGTTCTTC. Protein sequence: CASREGLGVNEQFF.

The chain links TRBV28 to TRBJ2-7; possibly TRBD1 for D (7 bases). TRBJ2-5 matches the DNA end more closely, so the J call is doubtful. The germline gives CDR1 MDHEN, CDR2 SYDVKM. This CDR3 has 16 amino acids. The DNA of the CDR3 is TGTGCCAGCAGACTCGGACACCTCAGGGGGGCGAAGACCCAGTACTTC. Translating gives CASRLGHLRGAKTQYF.

The V call is TRBV5-1, the J call TRBJ1-4, with 7 nucleotides matching TRBD1. This CDR3 region has 16 residues. J lost 11 bases, V lost 0 bases, and 13 bases had no gene match. The germline V gene encodes CDR1 SGHRS and CDR2 YFSETQ. CDR3 loop: CASSLDGDRSLVKLFF. CDR3 DNA: TGCGCCAGCAGCTTGGATGGGGACAGAAGTCTCGTTAAACTGTTTTTT.

The gene calls are TRBV20-1 and TRBJ1-4; TRBD1 might be the D (6 bases). V lost 5 bases, J lost 0 bases, and 7 bases lay in between. The germline CDR1 and CDR2 sequences are DFQATT and SNEGSKA (reference sequence). The CDR3 extends over 13 amino acids. The CDR3 DNA sequence: TGCAGTGCTCCAGGGGCAACTAATGAAAAACTGTTTTTT. It specifies CSAPGATNEKLFF.

The chain employs TRBV5-6 and TRBJ2-1; 15 positions agree with TRBD2. CDR3 length: 17 residues. J gave up 6 bases and V 4 bases, and 8 bases lay outside the gene matches. Germline V gives CDR1 SGHDT, CDR2 YYEEEE. CDR3 residues: CASSPGGLAGGTNEQFF. The CDR3 DNA reads TGTGCCAGCAGCCCAGGTGGACTAGCGGGAGGGACCAATGAGCAGTTCTTC.

This clonotype is a singleton in its sample. The chain is built from TRBV3-1 and TRBJ1-2; the match to TRBD1 covers 10 bases. V shed 1 base, J shed 6 bases, and the junction held 5 bases outside the gene matches. The CDR3 length is 15 residues. The germline V gene encodes CDR1 LGHDT and CDR2 YNNKEL (reference sequence). DNA for the CDR3: TGTGCCAGCAGCCAAGGGGGGACAGGGGTGAATGGCTACACCTTC. Translated, it gives CASSQGGTGVNGYTF.

This clonotype was detected many times. This chain uses TRBV12-5 with TRBJ2-5; D is perhaps TRBD2 (6 bases). CDR3 length equals 14 residues. CDR1 and CDR2 from the germline V gene are LGHNT and FRNRAP. CDR3 coding DNA: TGTGCAACCCTCTCCGGGGGATTTCAAGAGACCCAGTACTTC. Encoded protein: CATLSGGFQETQYF.

The genes are TRBV20-1 and TRBJ1-1; weak D call: TRBD1 (5 bases). The CDR3 totals 15 residues. The germline V and J ends were trimmed by 6 bases and 2 bases, with 19 bases remaining between them. The V gene's germline CDR1 is DFQATT and CDR2 SNEGSKA (reference sequence). As DNA, the CDR3 is TGCAGTGCCCTGAAAGGGTTCGGGGCTAACACTGAAGCTTTCTTT. It codes for CSALKGFGANTEAFF.

This clonotype has ten or more counts. The chain combines TRBV14 with TRBJ2-6, with 8 nucleotides matching TRBD1. V lost 7 bases to trimming and J lost 0 bases; unmatched junction nucleotides: 8. The CDR3 has 17 amino acids. From germline, CDR1 is SGHDN and CDR2 FVKESK. Written as DNA, the CDR3 is TGTGCCAGCATAACCCGGGACAGGCTCTCTGGGGCCAACGTCCTGACTTTC. Protein: CASITRDRLSGANVLTF.

This chain uses TRBV6-5 with TRBJ2-1; possibly TRBD1 or TRBD2 for D (6 bases each). The CDR3 sequence is 16 residues long. V lost 2 bases and J 6 bases, leaving 17 bases between the germline ends. The germline CDR1 and CDR2 sequences are MNHEY and SVGAGI. The CDR3, as DNA: TGTGCCAGCAGTTACGACTCAACGGGGGCAGGCAATGAGCAGTTCTTC. Translating gives CASSYDSTGAGNEQFF.

The CDR3 is CAWSNGETQYF. Here the CDR3 DNA reads TGTGCCTGGAGTAATGGGGAGACCCAGTACTTC. The chain joins TRBV30 to TRBJ2-5, with D unresolved. CDR1 GTSNPN and CDR2 SVGIG come from the germline V gene (reference sequence). V lost 2 bases and J 5 bases, leaving 6 bases between the germline ends. The CDR3 sequence is 11 residues long.

The chain combines TRBV2 with TRBJ1-4; D is unclear. The CDR3 covers 14 residues. Germline CDR1 reads SNHLY; CDR2 reads FYNNEI. V was clipped by 6 bases and J by 5 bases, with 13 bases between them. The CDR3 loop is CASRAGIPNEKLFF. CDR3 nucleotides: TGTGCCAGCAGGGCGGGAATCCCGAATGAAAAACTGTTTTTT. Complete variable domain (other parts from reference TRBV2 and TRBJ1-4): EPEVTQTPSHQVTQMGQEVILRCVPISNHLYFYWYRQILGQKVEFLVSFYNNEISEKSEIFDDQFSVERPDGSNFTLKIRSTKLEDSAMYFCASRAGIPNEKLFFGSGTQLSVL.